This T cell receptor (beta chain) was sequenced during a study of blood T cells in healthy people across ages. Then a second PCR, running about 6 to 12 cycles, was carried out with a sample-barcoded 5' primer and a J-beta primer mix. MiXCR, applied by TCRdb to the 5' RACE reads, yields one record per CDR3 protein. The sample includes under 1,000,000 distinct CDR3 sequences, 46% seen only once; the top ten take 15% to 20%. The CDR3 has 12 residues. The germline V gene encodes CDR1 ENHRY and CDR2 SYGVKD. The table lists this clonotype with a few counts. The sequence derives from an elderly man in good health. Sequencing was carried out using blood. The chain is built from TRBV10-3 and TRBJ2-4; D is tentatively TRBD1 or TRBD2 (6 bases each). Matching the DNA end better, TRBJ2-7 makes the J call doubtful. CDR3 protein: CAISERGDEQYF. The CDR3 region has the DNA TGTGCCATCAGTGAAAGGGGGGACGAGCAGTACTTC.